The present T cell receptor (beta chain) was sequenced within a study of T cell changes during pregnancy in multiple sclerosis. A note on this clone: In the same sample, other DNA sequences code for this CDR3.

Profiling relied on immunoSEQ multiplex PCR, and the TCRdb table lists in-frame clones only, not all of them. The table lists around 50,000 clones, more than 80% of them singletons. The germline CDR1 and CDR2 sequences are MGHRA and YSYEKL. This CDR3 spans 14 amino acids. V dropped 2 bases and J dropped 5; count of bases not matched to a gene: 2. The chain has TRBV4-1 and TRBJ1-2, with 10 bases fitting TRBD1. The sample consisted of CD8+ T cells from peripheral blood mononuclear cells, taken in the second trimester of pregnancy. This TCR was sampled from a female donor with multiple sclerosis, enrolled in a pregnancy study. The CDR3 here is CASSQPGQGYGYTF. The DNA of the CDR3 is TGCGCCAGCAGCCAACCGGGACAGGGGTATGGCTACACCTTC.